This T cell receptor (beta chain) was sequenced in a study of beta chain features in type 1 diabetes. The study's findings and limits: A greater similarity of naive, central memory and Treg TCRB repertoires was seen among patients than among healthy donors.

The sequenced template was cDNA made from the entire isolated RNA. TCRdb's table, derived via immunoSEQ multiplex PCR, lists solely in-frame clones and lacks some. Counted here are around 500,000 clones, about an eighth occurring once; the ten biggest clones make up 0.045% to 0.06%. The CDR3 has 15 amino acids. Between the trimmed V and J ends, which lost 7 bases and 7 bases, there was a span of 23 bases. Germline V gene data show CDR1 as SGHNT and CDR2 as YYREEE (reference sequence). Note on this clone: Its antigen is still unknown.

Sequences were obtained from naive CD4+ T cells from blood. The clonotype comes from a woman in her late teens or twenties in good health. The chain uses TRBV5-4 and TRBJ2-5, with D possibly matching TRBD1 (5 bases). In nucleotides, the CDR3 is TGTGCCAGCCACGCCTCGGGCAGGGTGGAAGGGACCCAGTACTTC. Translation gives CASHASGRVEGTQYF. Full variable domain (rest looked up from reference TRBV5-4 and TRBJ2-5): ETGVTQSPTHLIKTRGQQVTLRCSSQSGHNTVSWYQQALGQGPQFIFQYYREEENGRGNFPPRFSGLQFPNYSSELNVNALELDDSALYLCASHASGRVEGTQYFGPGTRLLVL.